This T cell receptor (beta chain) was sequenced during a study of human T cells and chemical hapten exposure. About the research overall: The patch tests put 0.01% DPC on the skin of the upper back and were read 6 days later.

This clonotype was counted at least ten times. Its antigen is currently unknown. As for time point: patch test 2, 6 weeks after DPC sensitization. Treatment meaning: therapeutic diphenylcyclopropenone sensitization with weekly scalp DPC. Unfractionated whole blood was the source of the extracted total RNA. Individual cDNA molecules (in the library) carried attached unique molecular identifiers. Each CDR3 protein is one row after TCRdb ran MiXCR on the RACE reads. The repertoire includes just over 40,000 distinct CDR3 sequences, about 3% of them detected once, and about 7.4% sits in the top ten. Germline CDR1 MNHEY, CDR2 SVGEGT. The V gene lost 6 bases and the J gene lost 6 bases, with 13 bases spanning the gap. The CDR3 sequence is 13 residues long. Study-wide results and limits: Having alopecia, the donors may differ immunologically from healthy people.

The sequence was obtained from a middle-aged man with alopecia areata. Some clones in this sample may be carry-over from other donors' samples. The sample in question was whole blood, obtained in connection with sensitization to the hapten diphenylcyclopropenone (DPC). The chain recombines TRBV6-2 or TRBV6-3 with TRBJ2-3, with D possibly matching TRBD2 (5 bases). The CDR3 loop reads CASSSASWDTQYF. The CDR3 DNA reads TGTGCCAGCAGCTCCGCTAGCTGGGATACGCAGTATTTT.